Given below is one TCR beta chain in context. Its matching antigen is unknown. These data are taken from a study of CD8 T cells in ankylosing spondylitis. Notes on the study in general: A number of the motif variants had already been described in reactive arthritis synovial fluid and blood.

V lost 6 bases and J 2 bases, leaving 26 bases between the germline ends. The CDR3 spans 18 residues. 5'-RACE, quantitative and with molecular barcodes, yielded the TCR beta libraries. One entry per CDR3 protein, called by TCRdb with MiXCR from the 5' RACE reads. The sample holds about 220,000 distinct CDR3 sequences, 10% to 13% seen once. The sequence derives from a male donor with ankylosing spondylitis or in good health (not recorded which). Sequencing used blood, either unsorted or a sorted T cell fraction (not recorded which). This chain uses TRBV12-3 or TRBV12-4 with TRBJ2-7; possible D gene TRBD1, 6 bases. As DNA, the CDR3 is TGTGCCAGCAGCAAACAACCGGGACAACCCTTGGAGGCCTACGAGCAGTACTTC. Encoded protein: CASSKQPGQPLEAYEQYF.